A selection of T cell receptor beta chains follows, all from one sample in a study of T cells after yellow fever vaccination. TCRdb processed the 5' RACE reads anew with MiXCR; each CDR3 protein has one entry. The profile shows about 16,000 distinct CDR3 sequences, under 5% of them singletons. Sequenced here: PBMCs, either bulk or a sorted T-cell subset (CD4+, CD8+, memory, or dextramer-sorted; not recorded which), sampled 15 days after the yellow fever booster vaccination. These receptors all stem from a man aged 25 to 40 who received the YFV17D yellow fever vaccine. CDR3s include the opening cysteine and the closing phenylalanine or tryptophan. Fields, in order: V gene, J gene, CDR3 protein.

V: TRBV5-1
J: TRBJ2-1
CDR3: CASSTSGRDYNEQFF

V: TRBV20-1
J: TRBJ2-1
CDR3: CSARDGGAYNEQFF

V: TRBV12-3/TRBV12-4
J: TRBJ2-3
CDR3: CASSLVGLPLVGQYF

V: TRBV7-9
J: TRBJ2-1
CDR3: CASSSNLGNEQFF

V: TRBV20-1
J: TRBJ1-5
CDR3: CSASGGRFQPQHF

V: TRBV29-1
J: TRBJ2-1
CDR3: CSVIPGLEADEQFF

V: TRBV20-1
J: TRBJ2-3
CDR3: CSARDPNLTGRTDTQYF

V: TRBV3-1
J: TRBJ2-7
CDR3: CASSFGLRGEQYF

V: TRBV15
J: TRBJ2-7
CDR3: CATSRPRGQDYEQYF

V: TRBV12-3/TRBV12-4
J: TRBJ1-1
CDR3: CASSLTDMNTEAFF

V: TRBV29-1
J: TRBJ2-7
CDR3: CSAEGDGGYEQYF